The 30 T cell receptor beta chains below were found in one sample sequenced in a study of molecular identifiers for immune sequencing clone quantification. A single record per CDR3 protein comes from TCRdb applying MiXCR to the PCR reads. The sample has about 640,000 distinct CDR3 sequences, less than 20% seen once. The specimen sequenced was naive CD8+ T cells from blood, with Jurkat cell RNA spiked in. The subset here: FACS-sorted CD8+CD4-CCR7+CD45RA+ naive T cells. These receptors were taken from a human donor in good health. Some libraries in this study had Jurkat cell RNA spiked in.

This clonotype was counted only a few times. This may arise from a read error, as a much more abundant clone is one base away. V is TRBV11-2 and J is TRBJ1-2; 7 nucleotides line up with TRBD1. CDR1 is SGHAT, CDR2 FQNNGV, per germline. The CDR3 is 14 residues long. CDR3 nucleotide sequence: TGTGCCAGCAGATCTCTCACAGGGGATCCTGGCTACGCCTTC. Amino acids: CASRSLTGDPGYAF.

This clonotype was detected only a few times. This chain connects TRBV30 to TRBJ1-4, with no clear D. The CDR3 loop spans 13 amino acids. CDR1 GTSNPN and CDR2 SVGIG come from the germline V gene (reference sequence). The V end was cut by 3 bases, the J end by 1 base, with 6 bases between. The CDR3 is CAWSQGTNEKLFF. CDR3 nucleotide sequence: TGTGCCTGGAGCCAAGGAACTAATGAAAAACTGTTTTTT.

To note about this clonotype: Just one base apart from a much larger clone, this may be a read error. The chain employs TRBV6-5 and TRBJ1-2; weak D call: TRBD1 (5 bases). Germline V gene sequence: CDR1 MNHEY, CDR2 SVGAGI. This CDR3 spans 12 amino acids. The CDR3 nucleotides read TGTGCCAGCAGTTTCGACAGCTATTGCTACACCTTC. Its translation: CASSFDSYCYTF.

This clonotype was counted ten times or more. The genes are TRBV28 and TRBJ2-2; 13 nucleotides line up with TRBD2. The V segment lost 4 bases and the J segment 6 bases; nucleotides outside the gene matches: 11. The CDR3 covers 18 residues. The germline gives CDR1 MDHEN, CDR2 SYDVKM. The CDR3 is CASSWGTSGMVKAGELFF. CDR3 sequence (DNA): TGTGCCAGCAGTTGGGGGACTAGCGGGATGGTGAAGGCCGGGGAGCTGTTTTTT.

At least ten counts were recorded for this clonotype. The CDR3 sequence: CASSLEGWAGTDEAFF. The CDR3 DNA sequence: TGTGCCAGCAGCTTAGAAGGTTGGGCAGGGACCGATGAAGCTTTCTTT. The V gene is TRBV7-9, the J gene TRBJ1-1, with D tentatively TRBD1 (5 bases). Germline V CDR1 and CDR2: SEHNR, FQNEAQ (reference sequence). The CDR3 consists of 16 residues. V lost 1 base and J lost 7, with 19 bases in between.

This clonotype was detected many times. The chain links TRBV5-6 to TRBJ1-1; TRBD1 agrees at 7 bases. The CDR3 has 17 residues. V was clipped by 1 base and J by 5 bases; unmatched bases: 14. CDR1 SGHDT and CDR2 YYEEEE come from the germline V gene. The CDR3 DNA reads TGTGCCAGCAGCTTGCGAGGGGGCGCGGGTTTAATGACTGAAGCTTTCTTT. This gives the protein CASSLRGGAGLMTEAFF.

This sequence joins TRBV4-3 and TRBJ2-7; TRBD2 aligns across 8 bases. J gave up 4 bases and V 1 base, and 15 bases lay outside the gene matches. Germline CDR1 is LGHNA and CDR2 is YSLEER. The CDR3 consists of 18 residues. Here the CDR3 DNA reads TGCGCCAGCAGCCAAGGTATCCGGTCCCAGCGGGGGCCATACGAGCAGTACTTC. Its protein is CASSQGIRSQRGPYEQYF.

This clonotype was seen at least ten times. The V and J genes are TRBV20-1 and TRBJ2-3, with TRBD2 identical over 11 bases. This CDR3 spans 17 amino acids. V was clipped by 3 bases and J by 6 bases; unmatched bases: 14. The germline V gene encodes CDR1 DFQATT and CDR2 SNEGSKA (reference sequence). The CDR3: CSASPWLAGGPLDTQYF. The CDR3, as DNA: TGCAGTGCTAGTCCTTGGCTAGCGGGGGGCCCCCTGGATACGCAGTATTTT.

Worth noting for this clonotype: This may arise from a read error, as a much more abundant clone is one base away. For the CDR3, the DNA is TGTGCCTGGACGCGGTCGGCAGGGTGGGCAGATACGCAGTATTTT. It yields the protein CAWTRSAGWADTQYF. J is TRBJ2-3 and V is TRBV30, with D tentatively TRBD1 (5 bases). Deletions cut 4 bases from V and 4 bases from J, with 18 bases between. This CDR3 is 15 amino acids long. Germline CDR1 reads GTSNPN; CDR2 reads SVGIG (reference sequence).

In this sample, this clonotype turned up many times. The J gene is TRBJ2-7, the V gene TRBV25-1; 9 positions agree with TRBD2. Unmatched junction bases numbered 2, after V lost 2 bases and J lost 3 bases. The germline V gene encodes CDR1 MGHDK and CDR2 SYGVNS. This CDR3 has 14 amino acids. The CDR3, as DNA: TGTGCCAGCAGTGAAGCTAGCGGGAACTACGAGCAGTACTTC. It yields the protein CASSEASGNYEQYF.

This clonotype was seen ten or more times. The chain joins TRBV7-2 to TRBJ2-1; 11 nucleotides agree with TRBD2. Trimming took 4 bases from V and 4 from J; bases not matched to a gene: 3. Germline loops: CDR1 SGHTA, CDR2 FQGNSA. This CDR3 has 15 residues. The CDR3 DNA is TGTGCCAGCAGCTCAATAGCGGGAGGGTACAATGAGCAGTTCTTC. Its protein product is CASSSIAGGYNEQFF.

This clonotype showed up just a few times. The V and J genes are TRBV4-3 and TRBJ1-3, with TRBD1 matching over 8 bases. The CDR3 extends over 16 amino acids. The ends lost 1 base at V and 0 bases at J; junction bases unmatched: 2. Germline CDR1 is LGHNA and CDR2 is YSLEER. As DNA, the CDR3 is TGCGCCAGCAGCCAAGGGACAGGGAACTCTGGAAACACCATATATTTT. This codes for CASSQGTGNSGNTIYF.

This clonotype appeared many times. This chain joins TRBV11-2 and TRBJ2-5, with 9 bases identical to TRBD1. CDR1 SGHAT and CDR2 FQNNGV come from the germline V gene. V was pared by 4 bases and J by 4 bases, with 7 bases of the junction left unmatched. The CDR3 sequence is 15 residues long. DNA for the CDR3: TGTGCCAGCAGCTCGACAGGGGGGTTTCGAGAGACCCAGTACTTC. As protein: CASSSTGGFRETQYF.

This clonotype was seen many times. The chain is built from TRBV7-2 and TRBJ2-3, with 10 bases that match TRBD2. Germline CDR1 and CDR2: SGHTA and FQGNSA. Unmatched junction bases numbered 3, after V lost 3 bases and J lost 3 bases. CDR3 length: 15 amino acids. CDR3 nucleotides: TGTGCCAGCAGCTTCGAAGCGGGAGGGACAGATACGCAGTATTTT. Translation gives CASSFEAGGTDTQYF.

This clonotype was seen only a few times. The chain employs TRBV4-3 and TRBJ1-2; 8 positions agree with TRBD1. Germline CDR1 reads LGHNA; CDR2 reads YSLEER. This CDR3 contains 15 residues. J lost 3 bases, V lost 0 bases, and 3 bases had no gene match. The CDR3 sequence is CASSQDPGGYYGYTF. CDR3 nucleotides: TGCGCCAGCAGCCAAGATCCAGGGGGCTACTATGGCTACACCTTC.

The gene calls are TRBV24-1 and TRBJ1-6, with D unclear. The CDR3 covers 10 residues. Trimming took 9 bases from V and 17 from J, leaving 13 bases between them. The V gene's germline CDR1 is KGHDR and CDR2 SFDVKD. The CDR3 sequence: CATYSLPFHF. For the CDR3, the DNA is TGTGCCACCTACTCCCTTCCCTTCCACTTT.

This clonotype was seen at least ten times. The V call is TRBV5-8, the J call TRBJ2-5, with 12 bases matching TRBD1. CDR1 is SGHTS and CDR2 is YDEGEE in the germline V gene. This CDR3 contains 16 residues. The trim removed 5 bases at V and 1 base at J, leaving 6 bases unmatched. The CDR3 region is CASRPGTGGFQETQYF. In DNA form, the CDR3 reads TGTGCCAGCAGGCCCGGGACAGGGGGCTTCCAAGAGACCCAGTACTTC.

The table lists this clonotype with many counts. This sequence joins TRBV4-3 and TRBJ1-1; the D is unclear. Between the trimmed V and J ends, which lost 0 bases and 0 bases, there was a span of 14 bases. The CDR3 sequence is 17 residues long. Looked up from germline, CDR1 is LGHNA and CDR2 is YSLEER. The CDR3 is CASSQDGFGSLNTEAFF. CDR3 coding DNA: TGCGCCAGCAGCCAAGATGGTTTCGGCAGCTTGAACACTGAAGCTTTCTTT.

In its sample, this clonotype was seen many times. The V and J genes are TRBV27 and TRBJ2-7; D possibly corresponds to TRBD2 (6 bases). This CDR3 comprises 17 residues. CDR1 is MNHEY and CDR2 is SMNVEV in the germline V gene (reference sequence). Trimming stripped 0 bases from V and 6 bases from J, with 21 bases between. The CDR3 reads CASSLSGGSWNMAEQYF. CDR3 coding DNA: TGTGCCAGCAGTTTATCGGGGGGTTCATGGAATATGGCCGAGCAGTACTTC.

A note on this clonotype: This may arise from a read error, as a much more abundant clone is one base away. The chain has TRBV27 and TRBJ1-1; the D gene is possibly TRBD1 (5 bases). CDR1 and CDR2 from the germline V gene are MNHEY and SMNVEV (reference sequence). The CDR3 is 14 amino acids. Trimming pared 4 bases from V and 0 bases from J, leaving 9 bases between. This CDR3 reads CASSWAGMNTEAFF. As DNA, the CDR3 is TGTGCCAGCAGTTGGGCAGGGATGAACACTGAAGCTTTCTTT.

This clonotype was seen ten or more times. V gene TRBV5-4 combines with J gene TRBJ2-7; 9 bases are shared with TRBD2. V gave up 1 base and J gave up 2 bases; unmatched junction bases: 4. Germline V gene sequence: CDR1 SGHNT, CDR2 YYREEE (reference sequence). This CDR3 has 15 amino acids. The CDR3 here is CASSLSSGNTYEQYF. For the CDR3, the DNA is TGTGCCAGCAGCTTGTCTAGCGGGAATACCTACGAGCAGTACTTC.

The sample holds many counts of this clonotype. The V call is TRBV5-1, the J call TRBJ1-1; possible D gene TRBD1, 6 bases. CDR1 and CDR2 from the germline V gene are SGHRS and YFSETQ. The V and J ends lost 7 bases and 6 bases respectively, with 19 bases between them. There are 14 residues in the CDR3. Here the CDR3 reads CASQYTTGLPEAFF. CDR3 DNA sequence: TGCGCCAGCCAATATACCACAGGGCTCCCTGAAGCTTTCTTT.

This clonotype was detected only a few times. This chain joins TRBV6-1 and TRBJ2-7, with D maybe TRBD2 (6 bases). The germline V gene encodes CDR1 MNHNS and CDR2 SASEGT. V lost 6 bases, J lost 3 bases, and 18 bases lay in between. The CDR3 contains 15 residues. As DNA, the CDR3 is TGTGCCAGCAGGAGGCCTGGAGGGGAGGACTACGAGCAGTACTTC. Its protein product is CASRRPGGEDYEQYF.

This clonotype was seen repeatedly, ten times or more. V is TRBV24-1 and J is TRBJ1-5, with D uncertain. V was trimmed by 1 base and J by 7 bases, leaving 28 bases between them. Germline assignment: CDR1 KGHDR and CDR2 SFDVKD. The CDR3 covers 20 residues. The CDR3 bases are TGTGCCACCAGTGATTTAATTAGCATCGACCAGGTGGCCCCAGAACAGCCCCAGCATTTT. Protein: CATSDLISIDQVAPEQPQHF.

The rearrangement links TRBV11-2 to TRBJ1-5; a weak D match, TRBD1 (5 bases). Germline lookup yields CDR1 SGHAT and CDR2 FQNNGV. V lost 1 base, J lost 7 bases, and 14 bases lay in between. This CDR3 region has 15 residues. The CDR3 coding sequence is TGTGCCAGCAGCTTAGCGCAGGGAAAGGGACAGCCCCAGCATTTT. Translation gives CASSLAQGKGQPQHF.

The chain uses TRBV27 and TRBJ2-1, with 16 bases matching TRBD2. Losses at the gene ends were 5 bases for V and 6 bases for J; bases not matched to a gene: 4. Germline-derived CDR1 and CDR2 are MNHEY and SMNVEV (reference sequence). CDR3 length: 16 residues. Here the CDR3 reads CASSMGLAGGGNEQFF. DNA for the CDR3: TGTGCCAGCAGTATGGGACTAGCGGGAGGGGGCAATGAGCAGTTCTTC.

With respect to this clonotype: Since a much larger clone is just one base distant, this may be a read error. The chain couples TRBV6-5 to TRBJ1-4; D unclear. V lost 8 bases, J lost 0 bases, and 16 bases lay in between. The germline V gene has CDR1 MNHEY and CDR2 SVGAGI. The CDR3 is 16 amino acids. The CDR3 reads CASGIGASTTNEKLFF. As DNA, the CDR3 is TGTGCCAGCGGCATCGGAGCCAGCACAACTAATGAAAAACTGTTTTTT.

V and J are TRBV11-2 and TRBJ2-7; D unclear. The germline V and J ends were trimmed by 8 bases and 2 bases, with 13 bases remaining between them. CDR1 and CDR2 (germline): SGHAT, FQNNGV. CDR3 size: 13 residues. Here the CDR3 reads CASGRAPAYEQYF. The CDR3 bases are TGTGCCAGCGGTAGAGCCCCCGCCTACGAGCAGTACTTC. The full variable domain, in which reference TRBV11-2 and TRBJ2-7 provide the parts outside the CDR3, is EAGVAQSPRYKIIEKRQSVAFWCNPISGHATLYWYQQILGQGPKLLIQFQNNGVVDDSQLPKDRFSAERLKGVDSTLKIQPAKLEDSAVYLCASGRAPAYEQYFGPGTRLTVT.

About this clonotype: A much more abundant neighbour one base away suggests this may be a read error. The gene calls are TRBV9 and TRBJ2-2, with D perhaps TRBD1 or TRBD2 (5 bases each). From germline, CDR1 is SGDLS and CDR2 YYNGEE. This CDR3 has 13 amino acids. CDR3 DNA sequence: TGTGCCAGCAGCGTACTAGTAGTAGGGGAGCTGCTTTTT. Residues: CASSVLVVGELLF.

The CDR3 DNA follows: TGTGCCAGCAGCCCCAAAGCCGGAGGCGTACAAGAGACCCAGTACTTC. Translating it yields CASSPKAGGVQETQYF. The chain employs TRBV9 and TRBJ2-5; D may be TRBD2 (5 bases). This CDR3 contains 16 residues. Trimming removed 4 bases from V and 2 bases from J, with 18 bases in between. CDR1 SGDLS and CDR2 YYNGEE come from the germline V gene.